This TCR beta chain was sequenced during a study of persistence of HIV-infected CD4 T cells. Overall study results and limits: Compared with CD3/CD28-stimulated cells, CMV- and Gag-responding cells showed lower TCRbeta richness.

Per germline, CDR1 LNHDA and CDR2 SQIVND (reference sequence). V dropped 3 bases and J dropped 1 base, with 8 bases sitting between them. CDR3 length: 14 amino acids. Sequencing used immunoSEQ version 4 in survey mode. This table comes from immunoSEQ multiplex PCR, and its TCRdb copy is limited to in-frame clones, with some not included. The sample yields around 35,000 clones, about 87% seen once. Cells were stimulated nonspecifically with anti-CD3/anti-CD28 magnetic beads. Sorting selected CD4+ T cells upregulating both CD40 ligand and CD69. Before stimulation, PBMCs underwent CD8+ T cell depletion. Anti-CD28/CD49d costimulation, CD40-blocking antibody and enfuvirtide were given to CD8-depleted PBMCs for about 19 hours. Note on this clone: Its target is not known.

This TCR came from an adult man with HIV who was CMV-seropositive. The chain employs TRBV19 and TRBJ2-3; D uncertain. The material was CD4+ T cells sorted from PBMCs after 18-hour stimulation, obtained from a patient who received antiretroviral therapy. DNA of the CDR3: TGTGCCAGTAGTATGGTCCGGGGCACAGATACGCAGTATTTT. Its translation: CASSMVRGTDTQYF.